This T cell receptor (beta chain) appears in the sequencing data of a study of tumor-infiltrating lymphocytes in localized non-small cell lung cancer. About the study: Tumor tissue and non-adjacent uninvolved lung came from each patient. Findings and caveats of the study: TCRbeta sequencing showed higher T cell infiltration in tumors than uninvolved lung. Tumor T-cell fraction from TCR sequencing was not associated with recurrence-free survival (p = 0.61).

TCRdb's copy holds only in-frame clones and misses some; the assay was immunoSEQ multiplex PCR. This table holds about 12,000 clones, just over 85% found once. Points on this clone: Its antigen is not identified.

The CDR3 consists of 17 residues. Germline-derived CDR1 and CDR2 are LNHNV and YYDKDF (reference sequence). After removal of 5 bases from V and 4 bases from J, the junction contained 15 bases not matched to a gene. Sequences were obtained from lung tumor tissue. V is TRBV15 and J is TRBJ2-3, with 7 bases matching TRBD1. The TCR sequence derives from a human donor with non-small cell lung cancer. For the CDR3, the DNA is TGTGCCACCAGCGGAGCTACGAGACAGGGTAGGGCAGATACGCAGTATTTT. Translation gives CATSGATRQGRADTQYF.